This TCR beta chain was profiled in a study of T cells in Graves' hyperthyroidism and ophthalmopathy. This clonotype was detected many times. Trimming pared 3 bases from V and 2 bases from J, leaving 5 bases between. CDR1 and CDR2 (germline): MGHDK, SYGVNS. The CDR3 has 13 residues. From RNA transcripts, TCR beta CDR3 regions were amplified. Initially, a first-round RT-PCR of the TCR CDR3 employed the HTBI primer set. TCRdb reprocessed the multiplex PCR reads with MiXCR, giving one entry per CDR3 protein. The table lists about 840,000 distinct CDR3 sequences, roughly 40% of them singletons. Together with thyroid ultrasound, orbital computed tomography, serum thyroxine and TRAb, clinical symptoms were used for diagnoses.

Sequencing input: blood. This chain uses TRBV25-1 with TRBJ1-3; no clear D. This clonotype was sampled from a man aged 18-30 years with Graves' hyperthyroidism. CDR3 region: CASSDSPGNTIYF. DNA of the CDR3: TGTGCCAGCAGTGACAGCCCTGGAAACACCATATATTTT.